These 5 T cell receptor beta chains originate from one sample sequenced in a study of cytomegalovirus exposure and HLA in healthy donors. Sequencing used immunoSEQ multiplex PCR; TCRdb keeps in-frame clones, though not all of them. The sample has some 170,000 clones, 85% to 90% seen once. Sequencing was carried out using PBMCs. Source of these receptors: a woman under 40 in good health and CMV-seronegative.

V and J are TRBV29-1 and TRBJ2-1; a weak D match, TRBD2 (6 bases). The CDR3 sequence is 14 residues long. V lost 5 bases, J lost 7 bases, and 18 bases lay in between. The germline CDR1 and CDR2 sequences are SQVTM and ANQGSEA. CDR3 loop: CSVRELMNQNEQFF. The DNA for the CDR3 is TGCAGCGTTCGGGAGCTGATGAACCAAAATGAGCAGTTCTTC.

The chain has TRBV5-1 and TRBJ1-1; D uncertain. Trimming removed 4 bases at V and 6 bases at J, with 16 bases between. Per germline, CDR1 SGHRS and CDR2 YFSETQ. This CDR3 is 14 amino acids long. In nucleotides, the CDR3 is TGCGCCAGCAGCCCCCGGGAACAAAGCTCTGAAGCTTTCTTT. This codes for CASSPREQSSEAFF. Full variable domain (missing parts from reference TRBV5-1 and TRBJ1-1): KAGVTQTPRYLIKTRGQQVTLSCSPISGHRSVSWYQQTPGQGLQFLFEYFSETQRNKGNFPGRFSGRQFSNSRSEMNVSTLELGDSALYLCASSPREQSSEAFFGQGTRLTVV.

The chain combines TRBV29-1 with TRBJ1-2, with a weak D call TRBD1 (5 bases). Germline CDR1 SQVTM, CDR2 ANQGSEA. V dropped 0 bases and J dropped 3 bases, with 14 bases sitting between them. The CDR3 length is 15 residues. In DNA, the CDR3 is TGCAGCGTTGAAGATCCCTCCAGGGAGGACTATGGCTACACCTTC. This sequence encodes CSVEDPSREDYGYTF.

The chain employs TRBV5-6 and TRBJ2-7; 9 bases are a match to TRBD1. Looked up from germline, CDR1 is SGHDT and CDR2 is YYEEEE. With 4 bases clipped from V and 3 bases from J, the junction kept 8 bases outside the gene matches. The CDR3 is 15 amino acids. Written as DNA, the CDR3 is TGTGCCAGCAGCCGAATGGGGACAGGGCGCTACGAGCAGTACTTC. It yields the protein CASSRMGTGRYEQYF.

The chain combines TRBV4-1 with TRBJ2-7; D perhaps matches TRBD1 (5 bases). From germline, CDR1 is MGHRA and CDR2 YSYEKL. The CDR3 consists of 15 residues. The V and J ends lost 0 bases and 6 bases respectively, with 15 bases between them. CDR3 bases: TGCGCCAGCAGCCAAGAGCCAGGGCGACAAAGCGAGCAGTACTTC. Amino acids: CASSQEPGRQSEQYF.